Shown below are 8 T cell receptor beta chains from a single sample sequenced in a study of response to subunit inactivated influenza vaccine. TCRdb called the RT-PCR reads again in MiXCR, with one record for every CDR3 protein. The sample lists roughly 290,000 distinct CDR3 sequences, 20% to 25% occurring once. Source: PBMCs from blood, taken about 19 months after vaccination. These receptors were collected from a man between 50 and 75 years old who received an inactivated influenza vaccine.

This clonotype was detected a few times. V gene TRBV19 combines with J gene TRBJ2-3, with D perhaps matching TRBD1 (6 bases). Germline V gene data show CDR1 as LNHDA and CDR2 as SQIVND (reference sequence). V lost 6 bases and J 6 bases, leaving 19 bases between the germline ends. This CDR3 is 15 amino acids long. The CDR3 loop reads CASRSTGKSLDTQYF. The CDR3 DNA reads as TGTGCCAGTAGGAGTACAGGGAAAAGCCTCGATACGCAGTATTTT. The whole variable domain, remainder taken from reference TRBV19 and TRBJ2-3, is DGGITQSPKYLFRKEGQNVTLSCEQNLNHDAMYWYRQDPGQGLRLIYYSQIVNDFQKGDIAEGYSVSREKKESFPLTVTSAQKNPTAFYLCASRSTGKSLDTQYFGPGTRLTVL.

V usage is TRBV19 and J usage is TRBJ2-6; D is uncertain. Germline V gene data show CDR1 as LNHDA and CDR2 as SQIVND (reference sequence). V lost 6 bases and J lost 0, with 3 bases in between. The CDR3 is 13 residues long. This chain's CDR3 is CASRVSGANVLTF. CDR3 DNA: TGTGCCAGTAGAGTCTCTGGGGCCAACGTCCTGACTTTC.

This clonotype was seen only a few times. The rearrangement uses TRBV29-1 and TRBJ2-5, with a possible D match to TRBD2 (5 bases). CDR3 size: 16 residues. Germline V gene data show CDR1 as SQVTM and CDR2 as ANQGSEA. V shed 6 bases and J shed 0 bases, with 20 bases lying between them. CDR3 DNA: TGCAGCGTGGAATGGTCCAGCGGCCTGTACCAAGAGACCCAGTACTTC. Translation: CSVEWSSGLYQETQYF.

The chain carries TRBV4-1 and TRBJ2-3; D not resolved. The CDR3 is 15 residues long. In germline, CDR1 is MGHRA, CDR2 YSYEKL. Trimming left V 1 base short and J 6 bases short, with 14 bases between. CDR3 protein: CASSQGGVLIDTQYF. Written as DNA, the CDR3 is TGCGCCAGCAGCCAAGGCGGTGTCCTTATCGATACGCAGTATTTT.

Details on this clonotype: Since a much larger clone is just one base distant, this may be a read error. The V and J genes are TRBV12-3 or TRBV12-4 and TRBJ2-3; no firm D call. V was clipped by 1 base and J by 2 bases, with 1 base between them. This CDR3 has 12 residues. The CDR3 loop is CASSLVTDTQYF. DNA of the CDR3: TGTGCCAGCAGTTTAGTCACAGATACGCAGTATTTT.

Details on this clonotype: Relative to the germline gene, one junction end is altered; a read error may explain this. The rearrangement uses TRBV7-6 and TRBJ1-1; D is ambiguous. CDR3 size: 14 residues. Germline CDR1 SGHVS, CDR2 FNYEAQ. CDR3 sequence: CASSPRAFYTEALF. The CDR3 nucleotides are TGTGCCAGCAGCCCACGGGCATTCTACACTGAAGCTTTATTT.

The V call is TRBV7-2, the J call TRBJ2-6, with D unclear. The CDR3 spans 15 residues. The V gene's germline CDR1 is SGHTA and CDR2 FQGNSA. The V end was cut by 1 base, the J end by 2 bases, with 6 bases between. CDR3: CASSLVWAGANVLTF. Written as DNA, the CDR3 is TGTGCCAGCAGCTTAGTTTGGGCTGGGGCCAACGTCCTGACTTTC.

The chain combines TRBV20-1 with TRBJ1-5; a possible D gene is TRBD1 (5 bases). The CDR3 runs 14 residues. Germline V lookup: CDR1 DFQATT, CDR2 SNEGSKA (reference sequence). Between the trimmed V and J ends, which lost 5 bases and 4 bases, there was a span of 15 bases. In nucleotides, the CDR3 is TGCAGTGCTCACGCGGGGCAGTCAAATCAGCCCCAGCATTTT. Encoded protein: CSAHAGQSNQPQHF.